Below, 10 T cell receptor beta chains from the same sample are listed, as sequenced in a study of blood T cell repertoires in COVID-19. Libraries were prepared by immunoSEQ multiplex PCR; TCRdb keeps only in-frame clonotypes and omits some of them. Of 270,000 or so clones in the sample, about four fifths are singletons; the top ten hold roughly 3.2%. The sequencing input was PBMCs or T cells enriched from blood (not recorded which). Receptor source: a man aged 50 to 59 who had recovered from COVID-19.

The chain uses TRBV4-1 and TRBJ2-2; 7 positions agree with TRBD1. V dropped 1 base and J dropped 0; count of bases not matched to a gene: 5. The CDR3 contains 17 residues. The germline gives CDR1 MGHRA, CDR2 YSYEKL. The CDR3 nucleotides read TGCGCCAGCAGCCAAGCCCCCGGGACAGCGAACACCGGGGAGCTGTTTTTT. This gives the protein CASSQAPGTANTGELFF.

This chain joins TRBV19 and TRBJ1-2; TRBD1 matches at 7 bases. The V gene's germline CDR1 is LNHDA and CDR2 SQIVND (reference sequence). With 2 bases clipped from V and 8 bases from J, the junction kept 14 bases outside the gene matches. The CDR3 spans 16 residues. CDR3 residues: CASSISKAGTVQGYTF. Here the CDR3 DNA reads TGTGCCAGTAGTATATCCAAGGCAGGGACAGTTCAAGGCTACACCTTC.

A few counts support this clone. V and J are TRBV30 and TRBJ1-2; the match to TRBD1 covers 8 bases. After removal of 7 bases from V and 5 bases from J, the junction contained 15 bases not matched to a gene. The CDR3 covers 15 residues. CDR1 and CDR2 (germline): GTSNPN, SVGIG (reference sequence). The CDR3 loop reads CASPPSAGGEYGYTF. For the CDR3, the DNA is TGTGCCTCCCCCCCCTCTGCAGGGGGCGAGTATGGCTACACCTTC.

This rearrangement joins TRBV2 to TRBJ1-3; D gene unclear. The CDR3 runs to 14 residues. Trimming stripped 4 bases from V and 4 bases from J, with 11 bases between. Germline V gene data show CDR1 as SNHLY and CDR2 as FYNNEI. The CDR3 region is CASSVRAGGNTIYF. CDR3 nucleotides: TGTGCCAGCAGTGTGAGGGCGGGCGGAAACACCATATATTTT.

The chain has TRBV11-2 and TRBJ2-3, with D unresolved. This CDR3 has 15 amino acids. CDR1 and CDR2 (germline): SGHAT, FQNNGV. V lost 0 bases, J lost 0 bases, and 7 bases lay in between. The CDR3 region is CASSLERPSTDTQYF. CDR3 DNA: TGTGCCAGCAGCTTAGAGCGCCCCAGCACAGATACGCAGTATTTT.

The rearrangement uses TRBV7-8 and TRBJ1-2; 8 bases are shared with TRBD1. V shed 5 bases and J 2 bases; nucleotides not matched to a gene: 7. The CDR3 covers 15 residues. Looked up from germline, CDR1 is SGHVS and CDR2 is FQNEAQ. The chain's CDR3 is CASSPGTGRNYGYTF. The CDR3 nucleotides are TGTGCCAGCAGCCCCGGGACAGGTCGCAACTATGGCTACACCTTC.

This chain connects TRBV19 to TRBJ1-2; D unresolved. This CDR3 has 11 residues. Trimming pared 6 bases from V and 8 bases from J, leaving 10 bases between. CDR1 is LNHDA and CDR2 is SQIVND in the germline V gene (reference sequence). The chain's CDR3 is CASSLSLGYTF. DNA of the CDR3: TGTGCCAGTAGCCTGTCCCTAGGCTACACCTTC.

V gene TRBV4-3 combines with J gene TRBJ2-5; TRBD1 might be the D (6 bases). The length of the CDR3 is 14 residues. V gave up 2 bases and J gave up 2 bases, with 9 bases separating them. Looked up from germline, CDR1 is LGHNA and CDR2 is YSLEER. The CDR3 is CASSQFQGQETQYF. The CDR3 nucleotides are TGCGCCAGCAGCCAATTTCAGGGGCAAGAGACCCAGTACTTC.

The CDR3 region has the DNA TGTGCCAGCAGCTACGGACTAGCGGGGGGGCGTCTCTATTTT. It yields the protein CASSYGLAGGRLYF. This chain links TRBV3-1 (or the pseudogene TRBV3-2) with TRBJ2-3; the match to TRBD2 covers 15 bases. The CDR3 runs 14 residues. Per the germline V gene, CDR1 is LGHDT and CDR2 is YNNKEL (reference sequence). Trimming cost V 5 bases and J 15 bases; bases outside gene matches: 9.

This clone was seen more than once but under ten times. The chain uses TRBV11-3 and TRBJ2-2; possible D gene TRBD1, 5 bases. Trimming shortened V by 2 bases and J by 5 bases, and 12 bases separated the two germline ends. This CDR3 is built from 15 residues. CDR1 SGHNT and CDR2 YENEEA come from the germline V gene. CDR3 coding DNA: TGTGCCAGCAGCTTAAGGGGTCCCGGGACCGGGGAGCTGTTTTTT. This translates into CASSLRGPGTGELFF. Full variable domain (remainder filled in from reference TRBV11-3 and TRBJ2-2): EAGVVQSPRYKIIEKKQPVAFWCNPISGHNTLYWYLQNLGQGPELLIRYENEEAVDDSQLPKDRFSAERLKGVDSTLKIQPAELGDSAVYLCASSLRGPGTGELFFGEGSRLTVL.